The clone carrying this T cell receptor (beta chain) appeared once. As yet, its antigen is unknown. The germline gives CDR1 MGHDK, CDR2 SYGVNS. Trimming shortened V by 1 base and J by 4 bases, and 10 bases separated the two germline ends. CDR3 length equals 14 residues. These data are taken from a study of cytomegalovirus exposure and HLA in healthy donors. Study-wide results and limits: A missense DCLRE1C variant was associated with V- and J-gene trimming of TCR beta chains in a later analysis, and an independent cohort replicated the association. There were several of the most significant clusters that appeared linked to common viral pathogens in a later analysis.

The PCR made use of 60 Vbeta and 13 Jbeta primers. Measured with immunoSEQ multiplex PCR; TCRdb has only the in-frame clones, and not every one. The profile shows about 93,000 clones, just under 80% of them singletons. Source material: PBMCs. The rearrangement joins TRBV25-1 to TRBJ1-1, with a possible D match to TRBD1 (6 bases). The source is a man aged 25-45 years in good health and CMV-seronegative. CDR3 DNA sequence: TGTGCCAGCAGTGAATGGGGGCAGTTCACTGAAGCTTTCTTT. Protein sequence: CASSEWGQFTEAFF.